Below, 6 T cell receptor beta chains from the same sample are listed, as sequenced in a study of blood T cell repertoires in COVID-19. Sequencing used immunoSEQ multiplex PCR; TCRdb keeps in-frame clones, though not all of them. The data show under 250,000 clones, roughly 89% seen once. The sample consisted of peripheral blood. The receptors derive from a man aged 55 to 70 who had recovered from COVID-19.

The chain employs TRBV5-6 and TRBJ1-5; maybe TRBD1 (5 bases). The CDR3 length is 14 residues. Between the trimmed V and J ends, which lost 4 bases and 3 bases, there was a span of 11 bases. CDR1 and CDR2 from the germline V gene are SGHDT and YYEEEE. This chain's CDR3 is CASSQRGFNQPQHF. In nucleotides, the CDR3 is TGTGCCAGCAGCCAAAGGGGATTCAATCAGCCCCAGCATTTT.

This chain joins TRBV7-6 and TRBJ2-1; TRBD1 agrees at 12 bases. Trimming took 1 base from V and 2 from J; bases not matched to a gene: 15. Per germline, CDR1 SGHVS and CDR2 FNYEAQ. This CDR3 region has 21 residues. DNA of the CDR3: TGTGCCAGCAGCTTAGGGGACAGGGGGCTCGTCGGTACTTCTACCTACAATGAGCAGTTCTTC. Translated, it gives CASSLGDRGLVGTSTYNEQFF. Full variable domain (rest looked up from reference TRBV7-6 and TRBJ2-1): GAGVSQSPRYKVTKRGQDVALRCDPISGHVSLYWYRQALGQGPEFLTYFNYEAQQDKSGLPNDRFSAERPEGSISTLTIQRTEQRDSAMYRCASSLGDRGLVGTSTYNEQFFGPGTRLTVL.

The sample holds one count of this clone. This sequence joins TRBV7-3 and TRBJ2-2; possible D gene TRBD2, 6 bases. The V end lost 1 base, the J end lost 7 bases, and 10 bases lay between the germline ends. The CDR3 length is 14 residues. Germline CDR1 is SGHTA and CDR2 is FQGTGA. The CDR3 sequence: CASSLNGRDGELFF. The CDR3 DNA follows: TGTGCCAGCAGCTTAAACGGGCGGGACGGGGAGCTGTTTTTT. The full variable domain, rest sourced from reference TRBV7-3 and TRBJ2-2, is GAGVSQTPSNKVTEKGKYVELRCDPISGHTALYWYRQSLGQGPEFLIYFQGTGAADDSGLPNDRFFAVRPEGSVSTLKIQRTERGDSAVYLCASSLNGRDGELFFGEGSRLTVL.

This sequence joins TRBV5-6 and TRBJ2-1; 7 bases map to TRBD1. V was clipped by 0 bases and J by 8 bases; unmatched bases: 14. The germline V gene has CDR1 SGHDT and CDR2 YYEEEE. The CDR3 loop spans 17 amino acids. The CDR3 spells CASSLVRGQRIRDEQFF. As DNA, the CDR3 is TGTGCCAGCAGCTTGGTTAGGGGACAGAGGATTCGGGATGAGCAGTTCTTC. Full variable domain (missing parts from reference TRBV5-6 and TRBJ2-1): DAGVTQSPTHLIKTRGQQVTLRCSPKSGHDTVSWYQQALGQGPQFIFQYYEEEERQRGNFPDRFSGHQFPNYSSELNVNALLLGDSALYLCASSLVRGQRIRDEQFFGPGTRLTVL.

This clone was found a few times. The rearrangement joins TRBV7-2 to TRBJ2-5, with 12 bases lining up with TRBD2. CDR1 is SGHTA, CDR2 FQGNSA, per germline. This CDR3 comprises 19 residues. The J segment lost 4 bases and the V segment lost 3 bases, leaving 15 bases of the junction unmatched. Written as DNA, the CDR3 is TGTGCCAGCAGCTTGAGGGGGCGGCTAGCGGGAGGGCCGGGAGAGACCCAGTACTTC. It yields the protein CASSLRGRLAGGPGETQYF.

The CDR3 protein is CASSSGLREQFF. In DNA, the CDR3 is TGCGCCAGCAGCTCAGGGCTTAGAGAGCAGTTCTTC. The chain employs TRBV5-1 and TRBJ2-1; D is possibly TRBD1 (5 bases). There are 12 residues in the CDR3. V was pared by 3 bases and J by 10 bases, with 11 bases between. Germline CDR1 reads SGHRS; CDR2 reads YFSETQ.